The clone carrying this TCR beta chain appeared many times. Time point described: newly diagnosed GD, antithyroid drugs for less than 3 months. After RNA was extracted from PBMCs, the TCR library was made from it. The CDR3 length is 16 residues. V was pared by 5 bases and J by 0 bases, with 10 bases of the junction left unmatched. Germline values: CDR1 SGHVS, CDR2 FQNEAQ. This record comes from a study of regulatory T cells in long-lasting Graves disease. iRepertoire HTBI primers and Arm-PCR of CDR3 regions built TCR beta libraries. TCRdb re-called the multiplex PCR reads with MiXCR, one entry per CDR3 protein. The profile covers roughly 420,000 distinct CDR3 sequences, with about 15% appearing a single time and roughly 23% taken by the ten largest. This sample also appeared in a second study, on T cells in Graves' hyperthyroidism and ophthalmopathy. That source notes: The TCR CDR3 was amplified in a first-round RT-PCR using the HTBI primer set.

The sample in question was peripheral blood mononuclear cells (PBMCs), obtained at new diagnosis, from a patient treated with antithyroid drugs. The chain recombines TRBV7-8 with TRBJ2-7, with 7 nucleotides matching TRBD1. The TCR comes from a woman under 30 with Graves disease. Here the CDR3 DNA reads TGTGCCAGCAGCGAACAACCGGGACAGAGCTCCTACGAGCAGTACTTC. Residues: CASSEQPGQSSYEQYF.